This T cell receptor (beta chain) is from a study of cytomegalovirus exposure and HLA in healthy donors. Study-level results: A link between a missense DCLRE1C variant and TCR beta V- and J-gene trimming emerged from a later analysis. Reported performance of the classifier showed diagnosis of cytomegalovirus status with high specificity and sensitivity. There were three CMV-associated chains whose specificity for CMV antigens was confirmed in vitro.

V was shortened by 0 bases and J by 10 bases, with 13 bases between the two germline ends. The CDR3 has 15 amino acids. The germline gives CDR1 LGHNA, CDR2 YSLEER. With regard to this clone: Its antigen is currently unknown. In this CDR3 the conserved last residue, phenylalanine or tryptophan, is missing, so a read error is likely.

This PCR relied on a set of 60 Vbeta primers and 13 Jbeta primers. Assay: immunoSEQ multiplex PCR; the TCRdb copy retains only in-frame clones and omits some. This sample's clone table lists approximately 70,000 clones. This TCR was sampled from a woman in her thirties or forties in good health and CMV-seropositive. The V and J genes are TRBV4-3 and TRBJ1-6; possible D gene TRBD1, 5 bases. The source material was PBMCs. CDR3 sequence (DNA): TGCGCCAGCAGCCAAGATCCTAGGGGTAACTCACCCCTCCACCTT. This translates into CASSQDPRGNSPLHL.